The rows below give T cell receptor beta chains drawn from one sample of a study of blood T cell repertoires in COVID-19. Sequencing was performed with immunoSEQ multiplex PCR; in TCRdb, only in-frame clones are kept and a portion is missing. In the table there are tens of thousands of clones, approximately 88% of which are singletons. What was sequenced was peripheral blood. The source is a human donor in a cohort sampled during active COVID-19. Each CDR3 is given with its conserved first and last residue. The D gene is left open where the match is weak. Clone size, where shown, is once, few, many, or a class for clones that have expanded.

clone_size	v_call	j_call	d_call	cdr3_aa	cdr3_nt
.	TRBV3-1/TRBV3-2	TRBJ2-7	TRBD2	CASSQATSGRMSYEQYF	TGTGCCAGCAGCCAAGCGACTAGCGGGAGGATGTCTTACGAGCAGTACTTC
.	TRBV6-2/TRBV6-3	TRBJ2-7	TRBD1	CASSPSGQGLRGQYF	TGTGCCAGCAGTCCCTCAGGACAGGGGTTACGTGGGCAGTACTTC
.	TRBV7-2	TRBJ1-1	TRBD1	CASSPDRGRGEAFF	TGTGCCAGCAGCCCAGACAGGGGGCGAGGTGAAGCTTTCTTT
.	TRBV18	TRBJ2-5	TRBD2	CASSPGYGRGGETQYF	TGTGCCAGCTCCCCCGGCTACGGGAGGGGAGGGGAGACCCAGTACTTC
.	TRBV6-2/TRBV6-3	TRBJ2-1	TRBD1	CASSLRQGGYNEQFF	TGTGCCAGCAGTCTACGACAGGGCGGATACAATGAGCAGTTCTTC
medium-sized	TRBV7-2	TRBJ2-7	TRBD2	CASSYQTSGVYEQYF	TGTGCCAGCAGCTATCAGACTAGCGGGGTCTACGAGCAGTACTTC
.	TRBV7-8	TRBJ2-1	.	CASSFRRLEQFF	TGTGCCAGCAGCTTCCGAAGACTAGAGCAGTTCTTC
.	TRBV7-9	TRBJ2-3	TRBD2	CASRSGISTDTQYF	TGTGCCAGCCGCAGCGGGATTAGCACAGATACGCAGTATTTT
.	TRBV6-5	TRBJ2-6	.	CASRTPSSGANVLTF	TGTGCCAGCAGGACTCCAAGCTCTGGGGCCAACGTCCTGACTTTC
few	TRBV27	TRBJ2-5	.	CASSLGGTRETQYF	TGTGCCAGCAGTTTAGGAGGGACGCGCGAGACCCAGTACTTC
once	TRBV14	TRBJ2-1	TRBD2	CASSRSGRTYNEQFF	TGTGCCAGCAGCCGGAGCGGGAGAACCTACAATGAGCAGTTCTTC
.	TRBV7-2	TRBJ2-4	TRBD2	CASSPRLGGGENIQYF	TGTGCCAGCAGCCCCCGCCTGGGCGGGGGTGAAAACATTCAGTACTTC
.	TRBV11-2	TRBJ1-2	.	CASSLEGWRANHGYTF	TGTGCCAGCAGCTTAGAAGGTTGGAGGGCTAACCATGGCTACACCTTC
.	TRBV5-4	TRBJ2-1	.	CASSLGGPRTDEQFF	TGTGCCAGCAGCTTGGGGGGCCCGAGGACGGATGAGCAGTTCTTC
.	TRBV6-5	TRBJ1-2	.	CASQRGNYGYTF	TGTGCCAGTCAGAGGGGGAACTATGGCTACACCTTC
.	TRBV9	TRBJ2-7	.	CASSVLGGDEQYF	TGTGCCAGCAGCGTATTGGGGGGAGACGAGCAGTACTTC
.	TRBV11-2	TRBJ1-1	.	CASSLGWGDTEAFF	TGTGCCAGCAGCTTAGGTTGGGGAGACACTGAAGCTTTCTTT
.	TRBV4-1	TRBJ2-3	TRBD2	CASSQDGLAFSTDTQYF	TGCGCCAGCAGCCAAGATGGACTAGCGTTTAGCACAGATACGCAGTATTTT
.	TRBV2	TRBJ2-7	TRBD1	CASRPGQGSYEQYF	TGTGCCAGCCGCCCGGGACAGGGGTCTTACGAGCAGTACTTC
.	TRBV4-3	TRBJ1-4	TRBD1	CASSQETGFEKLFF	TGCGCCAGCAGCCAAGAGACAGGGTTTGAAAAACTGTTTTTT
.	TRBV7-9	TRBJ2-7	TRBD1	CASSRGGTGTYEQYF	TGTGCCAGCAGCCGAGGCGGGACAGGGACATACGAGCAGTACTTC
.	TRBV19	TRBJ1-4	TRBD1	CASSARQGTNEKLFF	TGTGCCAGTAGTGCCAGACAGGGAACTAATGAAAAACTGTTTTTT
once	TRBV18	TRBJ2-7	TRBD1	CASSQGQGSIYEQYF	TGTGCCAGCTCACAGGGACAGGGATCCATCTACGAGCAGTACTTC